This is a list of T cell receptor beta chains from one sample in a study of blood T cell repertoires in COVID-19. TCRdb's table, derived via immunoSEQ multiplex PCR, lists solely in-frame clones and lacks some. The sample gives about 59,000 clones, 79% of which show up once; approximately 3.5% is in the top ten. The sample comprised peripheral blood. Receptors were obtained from a man aged 55 to 70 with acute or convalescent COVID-19. Each CDR3 is given with its conserved first and last residue. Each record gives: CDR3 protein, CDR3 DNA, clone size, J gene, V gene, D gene. A D gene is named only where the DNA matches it firmly. Clone size is given for some rows only: seen once, a few or many times, or a class if the clone is expanded.

CDR3 protein: CATRPGRHDSYNEQFF
CDR3 DNA: TGTGCCACCAGGCCCGGGAGGCATGACTCCTACAATGAGCAGTTCTTC
clone size: -
J gene: TRBJ2-1
V gene: TRBV15
D gene: TRBD2

CDR3 protein: CASSARAAGANTGELFF
CDR3 DNA: TGTGCCAGCAGCGCACGAGCGGCGGGAGCGAACACCGGGGAGCTGTTTTTT
clone size: -
J gene: TRBJ2-2
V gene: TRBV9
D gene: TRBD2

CDR3 protein: CASSLAGVSETQYF
CDR3 DNA: TGCGCCAGCAGTCTAGCGGGAGTGTCAGAGACCCAGTACTTC
clone size: -
J gene: TRBJ2-5
V gene: TRBV5-1
D gene: TRBD2

CDR3 protein: CASSLDTNTEAFF
CDR3 DNA: TGTGCCAGCAGCCTTGACACGAACACTGAAGCTTTCTTT
clone size: once
J gene: TRBJ1-1
V gene: TRBV11-2
D gene: -

CDR3 protein: CASSLSSASAGGNEQFF
CDR3 DNA: TGTGCCAGCAGCCTCTCGTCGGCTAGCGCAGGTGGGAATGAGCAGTTCTTC
clone size: -
J gene: TRBJ2-1
V gene: TRBV7-6
D gene: -

CDR3 protein: CASSDRGLFTDTQYF
CDR3 DNA: TGTGCCAGCAGCGACAGGGGACTCTTCACAGATACGCAGTATTTT
clone size: -
J gene: TRBJ2-3
V gene: TRBV27
D gene: TRBD1

CDR3 protein: CASRSQGASYEQYF
CDR3 DNA: TGTGCCAGCAGATCACAGGGGGCCTCCTACGAGCAGTACTTC
clone size: few
J gene: TRBJ2-7
V gene: TRBV2
D gene: TRBD1

CDR3 protein: CASSLDQEDTQYF
CDR3 DNA: TGTGCCAGCAGCTTAGATCAGGAAGATACGCAGTATTTT
clone size: -
J gene: TRBJ2-3
V gene: TRBV11-2
D gene: -

CDR3 protein: CASRAGTGRGTEAFF
CDR3 DNA: TGTGCCAGCAGAGCCGGGACAGGGAGGGGCACTGAAGCTTTCTTT
clone size: -
J gene: TRBJ1-1
V gene: TRBV28
D gene: TRBD1

CDR3 protein: CASSGTGSSTDTQYF
CDR3 DNA: TGTGCCAGCAGCGGGACAGGGTCCAGCACAGATACGCAGTATTTT
clone size: few
J gene: TRBJ2-3
V gene: TRBV9
D gene: TRBD1

CDR3 protein: CASRQGWVQYF
CDR3 DNA: TGTGCCAGCAGGCAGGGGTGGGTGCAGTACTTC
clone size: once
J gene: TRBJ2-7
V gene: TRBV3-1/TRBV3-2
D gene: -

CDR3 protein: CASSSSRVDYEQFF
CDR3 DNA: TGTGCCAGCAGCTCCTCTCGGGTCGACTATGAGCAGTTCTTC
clone size: -
J gene: TRBJ2-1
V gene: TRBV11-2
D gene: -

CDR3 protein: CASSYHDRAAVRYNEQFF
CDR3 DNA: TGTGCCAGCAGTTACCATGACAGGGCGGCAGTAAGATACAATGAGCAGTTCTTC
clone size: -
J gene: TRBJ2-1
V gene: TRBV6-2/TRBV6-3
D gene: TRBD1

CDR3 protein: CASSLALRGEKLFF
CDR3 DNA: TGCGCCAGCAGCTTGGCGCTGCGGGGTGAAAAACTGTTTTTT
clone size: -
J gene: TRBJ1-4
V gene: TRBV5-1
D gene: -

CDR3 protein: CASSQALAGLYEQYF
CDR3 DNA: TGCGCCAGCAGCCAAGCGCTAGCGGGACTGTACGAGCAGTACTTC
clone size: -
J gene: TRBJ2-7
V gene: TRBV4-1
D gene: TRBD2

CDR3 protein: CASSENGLNRNEQFF
CDR3 DNA: TGTGCCAGCAGCGAAAATGGGCTAAATCGCAATGAGCAGTTCTTC
clone size: -
J gene: TRBJ2-1
V gene: TRBV7-3
D gene: -

CDR3 protein: CSVGRTGGGQPQHF
CDR3 DNA: TGCAGCGTAGGTAGGACAGGGGGAGGTCAGCCCCAGCATTTT
clone size: -
J gene: TRBJ1-5
V gene: TRBV29-1
D gene: TRBD1

CDR3 protein: CASSLADRDRQYF
CDR3 DNA: TGTGCCAGCAGTTTGGCGGACAGGGATAGGCAGTACTTC
clone size: -
J gene: TRBJ2-7
V gene: TRBV12-3/TRBV12-4
D gene: TRBD1

CDR3 protein: CASSPEGKLHF
CDR3 DNA: TGTGCCAGCAGCCCGGAGGGAAAGCTGCACTTC
clone size: -
J gene: TRBJ2-7
V gene: TRBV3-1/TRBV3-2
D gene: -

CDR3 protein: CASSLNRDTQYF
CDR3 DNA: TGTGCCAGCAGTCTAAACAGAGATACGCAGTATTTT
clone size: -
J gene: TRBJ2-3
V gene: TRBV28
D gene: -

CDR3 protein: CASSGLAIHTGELFF
CDR3 DNA: TGTGCCAGCAGTGGGCTAGCGATTCACACCGGGGAGCTGTTTTTT
clone size: -
J gene: TRBJ2-2
V gene: TRBV2
D gene: -

CDR3 protein: CASIRGIGGHEQYF
CDR3 DNA: TGTGCCAGCATCCGAGGGATCGGGGGGCACGAGCAGTACTTC
clone size: once
J gene: TRBJ2-7
V gene: TRBV5-6
D gene: -

CDR3 protein: CASSFSQNTEAFF
CDR3 DNA: TGTGCCAGCAGTTTTAGCCAGAACACTGAAGCTTTCTTT
clone size: once
J gene: TRBJ1-1
V gene: TRBV27
D gene: -

CDR3 protein: CASSRTRGGTQYF
CDR3 DNA: TGTGCCAGCAGCCGCACTAGAGGGGGGACCCAGTACTTC
clone size: -
J gene: TRBJ2-5
V gene: TRBV11-1
D gene: -

CDR3 protein: CASPNGPYSPQRAKNIQYF
CDR3 DNA: TGTGCCAGCCCTAACGGGCCTTATTCTCCCCAGCGGGCCAAAAACATTCAGTACTTC
clone size: -
J gene: TRBJ2-4
V gene: TRBV5-8
D gene: -

CDR3 protein: CASSFARDRVYGYTF
CDR3 DNA: TGTGCCAGCAGTTTCGCGAGGGACAGGGTTTATGGCTACACCTTC
clone size: once
J gene: TRBJ1-2
V gene: TRBV27
D gene: TRBD1

CDR3 protein: CASERAGFEQYF
CDR3 DNA: TGTGCCAGCGAAAGGGCGGGATTCGAGCAGTACTTC
clone size: -
J gene: TRBJ2-7
V gene: TRBV2
D gene: -

CDR3 protein: CASSYLTANTIYF
CDR3 DNA: TGTGCCAGCAGCTACCTGACAGCAAACACCATATATTTT
clone size: -
J gene: TRBJ1-3
V gene: TRBV14
D gene: -

CDR3 protein: CASSQSSDRGPDEQFF
CDR3 DNA: TGCGCCAGCAGTCAATCGTCGGACAGGGGGCCGGATGAGCAGTTCTTC
clone size: few
J gene: TRBJ2-1
V gene: TRBV23-1
D gene: TRBD1

CDR3 protein: CASSVPSYEQYF
CDR3 DNA: TGTGCCAGCAGCGTCCCCTCTTACGAGCAGTACTTC
clone size: -
J gene: TRBJ2-7
V gene: TRBV7-9
D gene: -

CDR3 protein: CSVPPGLAFSISYNEQFF
CDR3 DNA: TGCAGCGTTCCCCCGGGACTAGCCTTTTCGATCTCCTACAATGAGCAGTTCTTC
clone size: -
J gene: TRBJ2-1
V gene: TRBV29-1
D gene: TRBD2

CDR3 protein: CASSLPPGQGTDTQYF
CDR3 DNA: TGTGCCAGCAGCCTTCCTCCGGGACAGGGCACAGATACGCAGTATTTT
clone size: -
J gene: TRBJ2-3
V gene: TRBV6-6
D gene: TRBD1

CDR3 protein: CASSQDRPLETQYF
CDR3 DNA: TGTGCCAGCAGCCAGGACAGGCCGTTAGAGACCCAGTACTTC
clone size: -
J gene: TRBJ2-5
V gene: TRBV6-2/TRBV6-3
D gene: TRBD1

CDR3 protein: CASSDGPSRKFF
CDR3 DNA: TGCGCCAGCAGTGATGGTCCTTCCAGGAAATTCTTC
clone size: -
J gene: TRBJ2-1
V gene: TRBV10-2
D gene: -

CDR3 protein: CASSVSYSNQPQHF
CDR3 DNA: TGTGCCAGCAGCGTGTCCTATAGCAATCAGCCCCAGCATTTT
clone size: -
J gene: TRBJ1-5
V gene: TRBV7-9
D gene: -

CDR3 protein: CASSKAREQFF
CDR3 DNA: TGTGCCAGCAGCAAAGCTCGGGAGCAGTTCTTC
clone size: -
J gene: TRBJ2-1
V gene: TRBV21-1
D gene: -

CDR3 protein: CATSDFRDRGPQETQYF
CDR3 DNA: TGTGCCACCAGTGATTTTCGGGACAGGGGACCCCAAGAGACCCAGTACTTC
clone size: -
J gene: TRBJ2-5
V gene: TRBV24-1
D gene: TRBD1

CDR3 protein: CASSQGRSGTTDTQYF
CDR3 DNA: TGTGCCAGCAGCCAAGGGAGGAGCGGGACCACAGATACGCAGTATTTT
clone size: once
J gene: TRBJ2-3
V gene: TRBV7-8
D gene: TRBD2

CDR3 protein: CSVREGAGELFF
CDR3 DNA: TGCAGCGTGCGGGAGGGGGCCGGGGAGCTGTTTTTT
clone size: -
J gene: TRBJ2-2
V gene: TRBV29-1
D gene: TRBD2

CDR3 protein: CASSWPYEQYF
CDR3 DNA: TGCGCCAGCAGCTGGCCCTACGAGCAGTACTTC
clone size: -
J gene: TRBJ2-7
V gene: TRBV5-1
D gene: -

CDR3 protein: CASDQGNYGYTF
CDR3 DNA: TGTGCCAGCGACCAGGGCAACTATGGCTACACCTTC
clone size: -
J gene: TRBJ1-2
V gene: TRBV2
D gene: -

CDR3 protein: CASSVGGGAAETQYF
CDR3 DNA: TGTGCCAGCAGCGTAGGAGGGGGCGCGGCCGAGACCCAGTACTTC
clone size: -
J gene: TRBJ2-5
V gene: TRBV9
D gene: TRBD1

CDR3 protein: CASSDPGDSGNTIYF
CDR3 DNA: TGCGCCAGCAGTGATCCAGGGGACTCTGGAAACACCATATATTTT
clone size: -
J gene: TRBJ1-3
V gene: TRBV10-1
D gene: -

CDR3 protein: CASSERGNYGYTF
CDR3 DNA: TGTGCCAGCAGTGAAAGAGGGAACTATGGCTACACCTTC
clone size: -
J gene: TRBJ1-2
V gene: TRBV2
D gene: -

CDR3 protein: CASSQDSGGNGFRTEAFF
CDR3 DNA: TGCGCCAGCAGCCAAGATTCGGGGGGGAATGGTTTTCGAACTGAAGCTTTCTTT
clone size: -
J gene: TRBJ1-1
V gene: TRBV4-1
D gene: -

CDR3 protein: CASNPIQVPSSYNSPLHF
CDR3 DNA: TGTGCCAGTAACCCCATACAGGTACCCAGCTCCTATAATTCACCCCTCCACTTT
clone size: -
J gene: TRBJ1-6
V gene: TRBV19
D gene: -

CDR3 protein: CASRETGEGSPLHF
CDR3 DNA: TGTGCCAGCAGGGAGACAGGGGAGGGGTCACCCCTCCACTTT
clone size: -
J gene: TRBJ1-6
V gene: TRBV7-8
D gene: TRBD1

CDR3 protein: CASSLVGGQYVSGNTIYF
CDR3 DNA: TGTGCCAGCAGCTTAGTAGGCGGACAGTACGTCTCTGGAAACACCATATATTTT
clone size: -
J gene: TRBJ1-3
V gene: TRBV7-2
D gene: -

CDR3 protein: CASSLIPSNGGYTF
CDR3 DNA: TGTGCCAGCAGCTTAATTCCGAGTAATGGTGGCTACACCTTC
clone size: -
J gene: TRBJ1-2
V gene: TRBV7-3
D gene: -

CDR3 protein: CATSERGELFF
CDR3 DNA: TGTGCCACCAGTGAGCGCGGGGAGCTGTTTTTT
clone size: -
J gene: TRBJ2-2
V gene: TRBV24-1
D gene: -

CDR3 protein: CASSFAGEAFF
CDR3 DNA: TGTGCCAGCAGCTTCGCGGGGGAAGCTTTCTTT
clone size: -
J gene: TRBJ1-1
V gene: TRBV11-1
D gene: -

CDR3 protein: CASSLGAGYQETQYF
CDR3 DNA: TGTGCCAGCAGCTTAGGAGCGGGCTACCAAGAGACCCAGTACTTC
clone size: -
J gene: TRBJ2-5
V gene: TRBV11-3
D gene: -

CDR3 protein: CAMGADSNQPQHF
CDR3 DNA: TGTGCCATGGGGGCTGATAGCAATCAGCCCCAGCATTTT
clone size: -
J gene: TRBJ1-5
V gene: TRBV2
D gene: -

CDR3 protein: CASSNTQGSTEAFF
CDR3 DNA: TGTGCCAGCAGTAACACACAGGGATCCACTGAAGCTTTCTTT
clone size: once
J gene: TRBJ1-1
V gene: TRBV28
D gene: -

CDR3 protein: CASSQVNGGETQYF
CDR3 DNA: TGCGCCAGCAGCCAAGTTAACGGGGGAGAGACCCAGTACTTC
clone size: -
J gene: TRBJ2-5
V gene: TRBV4-1
D gene: -

CDR3 protein: CASLPERYEQYF
CDR3 DNA: TGTGCCAGCTTACCGGAGCGCTACGAGCAGTACTTC
clone size: -
J gene: TRBJ2-7
V gene: TRBV5-8
D gene: -

CDR3 protein: CATSRDPVLYEQYF
CDR3 DNA: TGTGCCACCAGCAGAGATCCCGTCCTCTACGAGCAGTACTTC
clone size: -
J gene: TRBJ2-7
V gene: TRBV15
D gene: -

CDR3 protein: CASSGASGRTGELFF
CDR3 DNA: TGTGCCAGCAGCGGCGCTAGCGGGAGGACCGGGGAGCTGTTTTTT
clone size: few
J gene: TRBJ2-2
V gene: TRBV9
D gene: TRBD2

CDR3 protein: CASSSWTSGNRMGRETQYF
CDR3 DNA: TGTGCCAGCAGCTCCTGGACTAGCGGGAATCGGATGGGCCGGGAGACCCAGTACTTC
clone size: -
J gene: TRBJ2-5
V gene: TRBV11-3
D gene: TRBD2